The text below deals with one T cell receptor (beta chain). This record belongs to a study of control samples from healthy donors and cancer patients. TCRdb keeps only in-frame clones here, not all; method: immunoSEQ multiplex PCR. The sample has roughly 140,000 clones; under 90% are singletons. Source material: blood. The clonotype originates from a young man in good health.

CDR3 nucleotide sequence: TGTGCCAGCAGCTGGTTCAGGGGGCAGAATGAGCAGTTCTTC. Translation: CASSWFRGQNEQFF. The chain recombines TRBV7-2 with TRBJ2-1; 8 nucleotides line up with TRBD1. Per germline, CDR1 SGHTA and CDR2 FQGNSA. J gave up 7 bases and V 4 bases, and 6 bases lay outside the gene matches. CDR3 length equals 14 residues.